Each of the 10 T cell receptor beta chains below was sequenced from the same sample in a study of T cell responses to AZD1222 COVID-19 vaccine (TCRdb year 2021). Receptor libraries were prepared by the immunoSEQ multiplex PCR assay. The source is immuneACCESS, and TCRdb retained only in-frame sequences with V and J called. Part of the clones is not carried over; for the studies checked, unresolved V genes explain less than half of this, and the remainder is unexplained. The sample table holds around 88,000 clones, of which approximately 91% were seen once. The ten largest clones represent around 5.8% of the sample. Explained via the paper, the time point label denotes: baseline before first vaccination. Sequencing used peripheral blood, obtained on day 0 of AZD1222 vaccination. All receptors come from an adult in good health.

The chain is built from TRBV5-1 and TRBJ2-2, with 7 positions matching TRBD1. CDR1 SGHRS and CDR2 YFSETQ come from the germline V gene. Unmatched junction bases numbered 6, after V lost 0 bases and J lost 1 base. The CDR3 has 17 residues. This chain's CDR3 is CASSLGGQSLNTGELFF. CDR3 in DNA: TGCGCCAGCAGCTTGGGGGGACAGAGTTTGAACACCGGGGAGCTGTTTTTT.

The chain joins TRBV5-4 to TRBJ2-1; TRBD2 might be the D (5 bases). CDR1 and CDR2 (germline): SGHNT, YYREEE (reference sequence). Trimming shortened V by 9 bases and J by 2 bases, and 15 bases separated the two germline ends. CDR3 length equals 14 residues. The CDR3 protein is CATTNAGTYNEQFF. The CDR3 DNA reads TGTGCCACTACTAACGCGGGTACCTACAATGAGCAGTTCTTC.

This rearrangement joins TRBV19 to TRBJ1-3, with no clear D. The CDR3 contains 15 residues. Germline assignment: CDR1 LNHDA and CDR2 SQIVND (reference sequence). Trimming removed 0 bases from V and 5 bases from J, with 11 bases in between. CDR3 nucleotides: TGTGCCAGTAGTATAGAAGTCACCCTAAGAAACACCATATATTTT. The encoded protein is CASSIEVTLRNTIYF. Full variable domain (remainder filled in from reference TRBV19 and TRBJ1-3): DGGITQSPKYLFRKEGQNVTLSCEQNLNHDAMYWYRQDPGQGLRLIYYSQIVNDFQKGDIAEGYSVSREKKESFPLTVTSAQKNPTAFYLCASSIEVTLRNTIYFGEGSWLTVV.

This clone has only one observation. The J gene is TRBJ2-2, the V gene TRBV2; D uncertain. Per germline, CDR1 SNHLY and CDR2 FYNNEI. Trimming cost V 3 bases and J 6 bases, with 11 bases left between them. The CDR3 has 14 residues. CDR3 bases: TGTGCCAGCAGTGATGTCATTACTGCCGGGGAGCTGTTTTTT. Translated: CASSDVITAGELFF.

CDR3 amino acids: CASSHGVTNGYTF. In DNA, the CDR3 is TGTGCCAGCAGTCATGGGGTTACAAATGGCTACACCTTC. The J gene is TRBJ1-2, the V gene TRBV9; D gene ambiguous. The CDR3 extends over 13 amino acids. Germline V gene lookup returns CDR1 SGDLS and CDR2 YYNGEE. V gave up 5 bases and J gave up 6 bases, with 14 bases separating them.

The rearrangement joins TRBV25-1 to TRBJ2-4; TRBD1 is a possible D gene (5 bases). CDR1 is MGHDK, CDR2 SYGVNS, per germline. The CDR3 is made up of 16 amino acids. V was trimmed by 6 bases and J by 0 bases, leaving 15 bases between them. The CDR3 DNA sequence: TGTGCCAGCAGCCCTGGGGCTGCGCTAGCCAAAAACATTCAGTACTTC. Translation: CASSPGAALAKNIQYF.

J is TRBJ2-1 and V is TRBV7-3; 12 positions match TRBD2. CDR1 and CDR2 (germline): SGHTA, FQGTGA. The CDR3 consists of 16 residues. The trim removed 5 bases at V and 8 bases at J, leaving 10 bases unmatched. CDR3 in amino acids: CASSLRLAGASDEQFF. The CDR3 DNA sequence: TGTGCCAGCAGCCTTCGACTAGCGGGAGCGTCTGATGAGCAGTTCTTC.

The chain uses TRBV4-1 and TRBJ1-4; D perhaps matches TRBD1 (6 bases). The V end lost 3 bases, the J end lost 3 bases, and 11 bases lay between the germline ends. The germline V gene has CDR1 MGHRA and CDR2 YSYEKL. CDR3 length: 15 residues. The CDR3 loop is CASSQIGGSNEKLFF. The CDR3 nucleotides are TGCGCCAGCAGCCAGATCGGGGGCTCTAATGAAAAACTGTTTTTT.

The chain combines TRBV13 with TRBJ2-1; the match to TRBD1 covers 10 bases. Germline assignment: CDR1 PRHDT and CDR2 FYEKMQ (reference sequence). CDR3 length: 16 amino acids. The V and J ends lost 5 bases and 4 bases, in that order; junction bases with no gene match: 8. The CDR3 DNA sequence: TGTGCCAGCAGCGCACCCGGGACAGGGGCATACAATGAGCAGTTCTTC. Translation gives CASSAPGTGAYNEQFF.

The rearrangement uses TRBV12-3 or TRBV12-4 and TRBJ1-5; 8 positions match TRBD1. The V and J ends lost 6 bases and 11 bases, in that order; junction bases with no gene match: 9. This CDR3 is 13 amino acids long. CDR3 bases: TGTGCCAGCAGCCTCCAGCAACAGGGGGCCCAGCATTTT. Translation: CASSLQQQGAQHF.